The clone carrying this TCR beta chain was detected once. Its antigen remains unknown. The data were taken from a study of memory CD4+ T cells and cytomegalovirus serostatus. Turning to the study itself: Donors were healthy Belgian adults, 9 or 10 CMV seropositive and 24 seronegative.

Single viable CD3+CD4+CD8-CD45RO+ cells were sorted as the memory CD4+ T cells. Original methodology: Out-of-frame sequences were removed, leaving about 2.2 million distinct TCRbeta sequences. Clones were read by immunoSEQ multiplex PCR, and TCRdb kept only the in-frame ones, dropping some. For V, J and clone size, that table is used; D and trimming come from the DNA. The sample comprises about 46,000 clones, roughly 80% of which are singletons, and 0.94% rests with the top ten. Germline V gene data show CDR1 as MGHRA and CDR2 as YSYEKL. V was pared by 1 base and J by 5 bases, with 17 bases between. This CDR3 is built from 16 residues. Study conclusions and caveats: A US-trained random forest predicted CMV serostatus with median AUC about 0.92.

V gene TRBV4-1 combines with J gene TRBJ1-2; unclear D gene. What was sequenced was memory CD4+ T cells from blood. The receptor's source is an adult in good health and CMV-seronegative. CDR3 amino acids: CASSQGLGAAGYGYTF. For the CDR3, the DNA is TGCGCCAGCAGCCAAGGACTCGGCGCAGCCGGGTATGGCTACACCTTC.